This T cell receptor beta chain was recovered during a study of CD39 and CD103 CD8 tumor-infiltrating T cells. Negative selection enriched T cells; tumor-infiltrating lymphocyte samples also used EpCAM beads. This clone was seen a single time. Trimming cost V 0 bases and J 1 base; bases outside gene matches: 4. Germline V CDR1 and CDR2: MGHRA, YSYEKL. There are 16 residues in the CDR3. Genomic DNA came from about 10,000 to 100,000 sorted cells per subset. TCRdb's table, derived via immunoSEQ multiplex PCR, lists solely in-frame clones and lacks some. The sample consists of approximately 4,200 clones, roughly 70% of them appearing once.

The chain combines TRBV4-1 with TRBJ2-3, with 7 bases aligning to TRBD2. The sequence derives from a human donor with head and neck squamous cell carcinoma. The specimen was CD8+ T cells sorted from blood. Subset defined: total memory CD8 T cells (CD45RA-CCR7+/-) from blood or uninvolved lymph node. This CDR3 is CASSQETSVGTDTQYF. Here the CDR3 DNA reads TGCGCCAGCAGCCAAGAAACTAGCGTGGGCACAGATACGCAGTATTTT.